This T cell receptor (beta chain) originates from a study of regulatory T cells in long-lasting Graves disease. Germline loops: CDR1 MNHEY, CDR2 SVGEGT. The CDR3 runs 12 residues. V lost 3 bases and J lost 8, with 7 bases in between. The time point denotes: newly diagnosed GD, antithyroid drugs for less than 3 months. The authors made the TCR library using RNA they extracted from PBMCs. This clonotype has only a few counts. Arm-PCR of CDR3 regions and iRepertoire HTBI primers were the basis on which TCR beta libraries were built. TCRdb itself ran the multiplex PCR reads through MiXCR, one entry per CDR3 protein. The sample carries 560,000 or so distinct CDR3 sequences, 16% recorded once. The same sample was also studied in work on T cells in Graves' hyperthyroidism and ophthalmopathy. Turning to that study: The TCR CDR3 first-round RT-PCR relied on the HTBI primer set.

The material sequenced was peripheral blood mononuclear cells (PBMCs), taken at new diagnosis, from a patient treated with antithyroid drugs. This receptor was taken from a man aged 18 to 29 with Graves disease. The rearrangement links TRBV6-2 or TRBV6-3 to TRBJ2-2; D remains unclear. The CDR3 nucleotides are TGTGCCAGCAGTTATTATCGAGGGGAGCTGTTTTTT. This sequence encodes CASSYYRGELFF.